These 14 T cell receptor beta chains came from one sample sequenced in a study of cytomegalovirus exposure and HLA in healthy donors. Primers: 60 Vbeta forward and 13 Jbeta reverse. TCRdb's table, derived via immunoSEQ multiplex PCR, lists solely in-frame clones and lacks some. This sample's table has approximately 150,000 clones. Material: PBMCs. The receptors were gathered from a woman in her late teens or twenties in good health and CMV-seronegative.

This chain joins TRBV6-1 and TRBJ1-2; no clear D. Germline V gene lookup returns CDR1 MNHNS and CDR2 SASEGT. Trimming left V 0 bases short and J 0 bases short, with 2 bases between. There are 13 residues in the CDR3. CDR3 amino acids: CASSEATNYGYTF. The DNA for the CDR3 is TGTGCCAGCAGTGAAGCTACTAACTATGGCTACACCTTC.

The CDR3 is CASSHRVETEAFF. CDR3 DNA: TGTGCCAGCAGTCACAGGGTGGAGACTGAAGCTTTCTTT. The genes are TRBV6-6 and TRBJ1-1; weak D call: TRBD1 (6 bases). This CDR3 contains 13 residues. Germline loops: CDR1 MNHNY, CDR2 SVGAGI (reference sequence). V lost 5 bases and J lost 5, with 12 bases in between.

This sequence joins TRBV6-5 and TRBJ2-7, with D possibly matching TRBD2 (5 bases). The length of the CDR3 is 14 residues. The germline V and J ends were trimmed by 10 bases and 0 bases, with 16 bases remaining between them. Germline-derived CDR1 and CDR2 are MNHEY and SVGAGI. CDR3 sequence (DNA): TGTGCCACATTGGAGACGGGAAGCTCCTACGAGCAGTACTTC. Protein: CATLETGSSYEQYF.

The rearrangement joins TRBV11-2 to TRBJ2-7; 7 nucleotides match TRBD2. CDR3 length: 15 amino acids. V was pared by 1 base and J by 2 bases, with 5 bases of the junction left unmatched. The germline CDR1 and CDR2 sequences are SGHAT and FQNNGV. CDR3 bases: TGTGCCAGCAGCTTAGGCGGGAGCTTCACCTACGAGCAGTACTTC. It is translated as CASSLGGSFTYEQYF.

CDR3 in DNA: TGTGCCAGTAGTCATCGAGAGAGGGACACTGAAGCTTTCTTT. Translation gives CASSHRERDTEAFF. V usage is TRBV19 and J usage is TRBJ1-1; D remains unclear. The V gene lost 5 bases and the J gene lost 3 bases, with 13 bases spanning the gap. The CDR3 loop spans 14 amino acids. CDR1 and CDR2 (germline): LNHDA, SQIVND (reference sequence).

The chain has TRBV6-1 and TRBJ2-6; D not certain. V was shortened by 7 bases and J by 0 bases, with 4 bases between the two germline ends. Germline CDR1 MNHNS, CDR2 SASEGT. CDR3 size: 13 residues. The CDR3 nucleotides read TGTGCCAGCATTCTCTCTGGGGCCAACGTCCTGACTTTC. It specifies CASILSGANVLTF.

The chain has TRBV5-4 and TRBJ2-5; TRBD2 aligns across 13 bases. CDR1 and CDR2 (germline): SGHNT, YYREEE (reference sequence). The CDR3 runs to 15 residues. V shed 3 bases, J shed 5 bases, and the junction held 4 bases outside the gene matches. CDR3 loop: CASSWGLAGLETQYF. CDR3 nucleotides: TGTGCCAGCAGCTGGGGACTAGCGGGACTGGAGACCCAGTACTTC.

Written as DNA, the CDR3 is TGTGCCAGCAGTTTACCTAGAGCGGGACCCTCCTACGAGCAGTACTTC. It yields the protein CASSLPRAGPSYEQYF. The gene calls are TRBV28 and TRBJ2-7; 7 bases align to TRBD2. Germline V CDR1 and CDR2: MDHEN, SYDVKM. Trimming removed 2 bases from V and 0 bases from J; junction bases left unmatched: 7. This CDR3 is 16 amino acids long.

V gene TRBV4-2 combines with J gene TRBJ2-1; 10 nucleotides line up with TRBD2. Germline CDR1 and CDR2: LGHNA and YNFKEQ. The CDR3 is made up of 16 amino acids. Trimming removed 1 base from V and 5 bases from J; junction bases left unmatched: 5. Here the CDR3 DNA reads TGTGCCAGCAGCCAAGTCCCAGCGGGAGGGGACAATGAGCAGTTCTTC. It translates to CASSQVPAGGDNEQFF.

The chain has TRBV18 and TRBJ1-1; 11 bases line up with TRBD1. Trimming took 1 base from V and 4 from J; bases not matched to a gene: 11. This CDR3 is 18 amino acids long. Germline CDR1 KGHSH, CDR2 LQKENI. The CDR3 DNA reads TGTGCCAGCTCACCACTCTCGGGACAGGGGGGTAAGGGCACTGAAGCTTTCTTT. This sequence encodes CASSPLSGQGGKGTEAFF.

The CDR3 loop is CASSLVLAGGGTDTQYF. As DNA, the CDR3 is TGTGCCAGCAGCTTGGTGCTAGCGGGAGGGGGCACAGATACGCAGTATTTT. The rearrangement joins TRBV5-4 to TRBJ2-3, with TRBD2 matching 12 bases. Trimming took 0 bases from V and 1 from J; bases not matched to a gene: 3. Germline loops: CDR1 SGHNT, CDR2 YYREEE (reference sequence). CDR3 length: 17 amino acids.

This chain connects TRBV27 to TRBJ1-2; the D is unclear. V gave up 5 bases and J gave up 4 bases, with 11 bases separating them. The germline V gene encodes CDR1 MNHEY and CDR2 SMNVEV (reference sequence). The CDR3 is 13 amino acids. As DNA, the CDR3 is TGTGCCAGCAGTCCCTCGCGAAGCTATGGCTACACCTTC. It codes for CASSPSRSYGYTF.

J is TRBJ1-5 and V is TRBV27; 8 nucleotides agree with TRBD1. Germline CDR1 is MNHEY and CDR2 is SMNVEV (reference sequence). CDR3 size: 15 residues. J was trimmed by 0 bases and V by 5 bases; bases with no gene match: 3. In DNA, the CDR3 is TGTGCCAGCAGTCCTGACAGGGGTAGCAATCAGCCCCAGCATTTT. Translating gives CASSPDRGSNQPQHF.

J is TRBJ2-1 and V is TRBV27, with D hard to call. This CDR3 contains 14 residues. CDR1 and CDR2 from the germline V gene are MNHEY and SMNVEV (reference sequence). V was pared by 2 bases and J by 2 bases, with 7 bases between. Written as DNA, the CDR3 is TGTGCCAGCAGTTTAGCAACACCCTACAATGAGCAGTTCTTC. This translates into CASSLATPYNEQFF.